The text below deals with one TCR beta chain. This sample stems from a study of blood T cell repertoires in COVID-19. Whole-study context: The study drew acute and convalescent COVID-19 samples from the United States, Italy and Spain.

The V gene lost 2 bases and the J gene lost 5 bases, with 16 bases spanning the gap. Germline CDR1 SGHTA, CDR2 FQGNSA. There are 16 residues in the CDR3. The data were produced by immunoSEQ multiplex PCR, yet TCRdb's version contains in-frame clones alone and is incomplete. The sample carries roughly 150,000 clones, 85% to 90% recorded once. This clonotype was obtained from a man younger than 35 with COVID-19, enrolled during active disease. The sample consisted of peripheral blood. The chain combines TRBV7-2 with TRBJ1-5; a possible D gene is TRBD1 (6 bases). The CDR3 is CASSLSLAGAYQPQHF. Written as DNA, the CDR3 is TGTGCCAGCAGCTTATCCTTAGCGGGGGCCTATCAGCCCCAGCATTTT. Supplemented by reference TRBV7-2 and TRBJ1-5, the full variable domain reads GAGVSQSPSNKVTEKGKDVELRCDPISGHTALYWYRQSLGQGLEFLIYFQGNSAPDKSGLPSDRFSAERTGGSVSTLTIQRTQQEDSAVYLCASSLSLAGAYQPQHFGDGTRLSIL.